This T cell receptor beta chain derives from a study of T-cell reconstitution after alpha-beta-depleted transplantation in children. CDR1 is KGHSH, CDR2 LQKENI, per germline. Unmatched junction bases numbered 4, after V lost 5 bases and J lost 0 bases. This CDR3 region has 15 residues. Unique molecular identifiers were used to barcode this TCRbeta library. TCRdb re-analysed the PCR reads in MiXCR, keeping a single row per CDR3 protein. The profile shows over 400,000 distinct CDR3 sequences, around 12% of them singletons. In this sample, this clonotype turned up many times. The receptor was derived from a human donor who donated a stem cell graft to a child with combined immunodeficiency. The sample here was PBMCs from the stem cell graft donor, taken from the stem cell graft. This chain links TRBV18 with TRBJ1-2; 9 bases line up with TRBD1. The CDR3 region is CASSSGQGANYGYTF. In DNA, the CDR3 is TGTGCCAGCTCATCGGGACAGGGAGCTAACTATGGCTACACCTTC. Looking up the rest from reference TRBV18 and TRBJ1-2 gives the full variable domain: NAGVMQNPRHLVRRRGQEARLRCSPMKGHSHVYWYRQLPEEGLKFMVYLQKENIIDESGMPKERFSAEFPKEGPSILRIQQVVRGDSAAYFCASSSGQGANYGYTFGSGTRLTVV.